The 21 T cell receptor beta chains in this list originate from one sample, sequenced in a study of cytomegalovirus exposure and HLA in healthy donors. This PCR relied on a set of 60 Vbeta primers and 13 Jbeta primers. Only in-frame clones appear in the TCRdb table, and some are missing; sequencing was by immunoSEQ multiplex PCR. The sample has about 160,000 clones, more than 60% seen once; the top ten hold about 2.9%. The sample comprised PBMCs. The receptors come from a woman between 50 and 59 years old in good health and CMV-seropositive.

This chain uses TRBV5-1 with TRBJ1-1; unclear D gene. The length of the CDR3 is 14 residues. The germline gives CDR1 SGHRS, CDR2 YFSETQ. Trimming cost V 4 bases and J 3 bases, with 13 bases left between them. CDR3 in DNA: TGCGCCAGCAGCCAAAGAGGCCTAGACACTGAAGCTTTCTTT. This translates into CASSQRGLDTEAFF. The entire variable domain, with the rest obtained from reference TRBV5-1 and TRBJ1-1, is as follows: KAGVTQTPRYLIKTRGQQVTLSCSPISGHRSVSWYQQTPGQGLQFLFEYFSETQRNKGNFPGRFSGRQFSNSRSEMNVSTLELGDSALYLCASSQRGLDTEAFFGQGTRLTVV.

This clone was observed a single time. This chain connects TRBV7-2 to TRBJ2-1; D ambiguous. In germline, CDR1 is SGHTA, CDR2 FQGNSA. The V gene lost 5 bases and the J gene lost 5 bases, with 10 bases spanning the gap. CDR3 size: 13 residues. CDR3 sequence (DNA): TGTGCCAGCAGCGAAGGTCGGGACAATGAGCAGTTCTTC. Its translation is CASSEGRDNEQFF. The whole variable domain, filled in from reference TRBV7-2 and TRBJ2-1, reads GAGVSQSPSNKVTEKGKDVELRCDPISGHTALYWYRQSLGQGLEFLIYFQGNSAPDKSGLPSDRFSAERTGGSVSTLTIQRTQQEDSAVYLCASSEGRDNEQFFGPGTRLTVL.

A note on this clone: The same CDR3 can be traced to other DNA sequences in this sample. V is TRBV9 and J is TRBJ2-7; 7 bases are shared with TRBD2. There are 12 residues in the CDR3. With V trimmed by 4 bases and J by 9 bases, 7 bases remained unmatched. The germline CDR1 and CDR2 sequences are SGDLS and YYNGEE. The chain's CDR3 is CASSPPGGRQYF. DNA for the CDR3: TGTGCCAGCAGCCCCCCGGGGGGAAGGCAGTACTTC. Variable domain in full (rest from reference TRBV9 and TRBJ2-7): DSGVTQTPKHLITATGQRVTLRCSPRSGDLSVYWYQQSLDQGLQFLIQYYNGEERAKGNILERFSAQQFPDLHSELNLSSLELGDSALYFCASSPPGGRQYFGPGTRLTVT.

The chain links TRBV28 to TRBJ1-1, with TRBD1 identical over 7 bases. Germline assignment: CDR1 MDHEN and CDR2 SYDVKM. V dropped 2 bases and J dropped 2; count of bases not matched to a gene: 2. The CDR3 is made up of 14 amino acids. The CDR3 nucleotides read TGTGCCAGCAGTTTAGGACAGGCCAACACTGAAGCTTTCTTT. Translation: CASSLGQANTEAFF.

The CDR3 bases are TGTGCCAGCAGCCCTACCGGGAGGTTAAGCAATCAGCCCCAGCATTTT. Translated: CASSPTGRLSNQPQHF. The chain combines TRBV27 with TRBJ1-5; no reliable D call. Trimming left V 6 bases short and J 1 base short, with 16 bases between. Germline values: CDR1 MNHEY, CDR2 SMNVEV (reference sequence). CDR3 length: 16 amino acids.

This clone was found once. The chain employs TRBV10-1 and TRBJ2-1, with TRBD2 matching over 9 bases. Germline-derived CDR1 and CDR2 are WNHNN and SYGVQD (reference sequence). Trimming took 5 bases from V and 6 from J; bases not matched to a gene: 8. There are 15 residues in the CDR3. CDR3 region: CASSLAGVFGNEQFF. The CDR3 DNA follows: TGCGCCAGCAGTTTAGCGGGAGTATTTGGCAATGAGCAGTTCTTC.

The V gene is TRBV11-3, the J gene TRBJ1-2; the D gene is possibly TRBD1 (6 bases). The germline V and J ends were trimmed by 4 bases and 4 bases, with 16 bases remaining between them. Germline-derived CDR1 and CDR2 are SGHNT and YENEEA. The CDR3 loop spans 15 amino acids. Here the CDR3 reads CASSSGPQGGYGYTF. The CDR3 region has the DNA TGTGCCAGCAGCTCCGGGCCACAGGGTGGCTATGGCTACACCTTC.

In this sample, this clone turned up a few times. The chain is built from TRBV7-9 and TRBJ2-2, with D tentatively TRBD2 (5 bases). With 1 base removed from V and 6 bases from J, the gap between germline ends came to 9 bases. CDR3 length: 14 amino acids. Per germline, CDR1 SEHNR and CDR2 FQNEAQ (reference sequence). This CDR3 is CASSLGVRAGELFF. The CDR3 region has the DNA TGTGCCAGCAGCTTAGGAGTGAGGGCCGGGGAGCTGTTTTTT.

This clone has only a few counts. The chain links TRBV7-6 to TRBJ2-1, with 13 positions matching TRBD2. Germline CDR1 is SGHVS and CDR2 is FNYEAQ. V dropped 5 bases and J dropped 6; count of bases not matched to a gene: 4. This CDR3 contains 15 residues. CDR3 loop: CASSLGLAGVNEQFF. DNA for the CDR3: TGTGCCAGCAGCCTCGGACTAGCGGGAGTCAATGAGCAGTTCTTC.

This chain joins TRBV4-2 and TRBJ1-2, with 9 bases lining up with TRBD1. The CDR3 loop spans 14 amino acids. The J segment lost 6 bases and the V segment lost 3 bases, leaving 5 bases of the junction unmatched. Germline values: CDR1 LGHNA, CDR2 YNFKEQ. As DNA, the CDR3 is TGTGCCAGCAGCCATGAGGACAGGGGAGATGGCTACACCTTC. This gives the protein CASSHEDRGDGYTF.

This sequence joins TRBV7-9 and TRBJ1-3, with 8 bases identical to TRBD1. J gave up 5 bases and V 4 bases, and 4 bases lay outside the gene matches. Per germline, CDR1 SEHNR and CDR2 FQNEAQ (reference sequence). The CDR3 is 14 amino acids. The CDR3 is CASSSGGARNTIYF. Here the CDR3 DNA reads TGTGCCAGCAGCTCAGGGGGCGCGAGAAACACCATATATTTT. Full variable domain (outside the CDR3, taken from reference TRBV7-9 and TRBJ1-3): DTGVSQNPRHKITKRGQNVTFRCDPISEHNRLYWYRQTLGQGPEFLTYFQNEAQLEKSRLLSDRFSAERPKGSFSTLEIQRTEQGDSAMYLCASSSGGARNTIYFGEGSWLTVV.

This clone was counted a few times. This rearrangement joins TRBV5-6 to TRBJ2-6, with 8 nucleotides matching TRBD2. From germline, CDR1 is SGHDT and CDR2 YYEEEE. The ends lost 5 bases at V and 4 bases at J; junction bases unmatched: 5. This CDR3 is built from 15 residues. In DNA, the CDR3 is TGTGCCAGCAGGCCGCGGGGGGAAGGGGCCAACGTCCTGACTTTC. Translated: CASRPRGEGANVLTF.

This chain joins TRBV14 and TRBJ1-2; 9 nucleotides align to TRBD1. Germline CDR1 is SGHDN and CDR2 is FVKESK. The CDR3 runs 16 residues. The V segment lost 4 bases and the J segment 6 bases; nucleotides outside the gene matches: 12. This CDR3 is CASSRQIQGAADGYTF. CDR3 nucleotides: TGTGCCAGCAGCCGACAGATACAGGGGGCGGCGGATGGCTACACCTTC.

This clone occurred a few times. The rearrangement links TRBV5-1 to TRBJ2-5, with 7 bases identical to TRBD1. The J call may be wrong; the DNA end is better matched by TRBJ2-7. CDR3 size: 14 residues. Germline assignment: CDR1 SGHRS and CDR2 YFSETQ. CDR3 sequence (DNA): TGCGCCAGCAGACCTACCGGGACAGTCTACGAGCAGTACTTC. As protein: CASRPTGTVYEQYF.

This sequence joins TRBV9 and TRBJ2-3, with 9 bases matching TRBD2. Germline values: CDR1 SGDLS, CDR2 YYNGEE. The CDR3 runs to 16 residues. Trimming removed 0 bases from V and 5 bases from J; junction bases left unmatched: 7. The CDR3 protein is CASSVGGGGAGDTQYF. In DNA form, the CDR3 reads TGTGCCAGCAGCGTAGGTGGCGGGGGGGCGGGAGATACGCAGTATTTT.

The chain recombines TRBV7-9 with TRBJ2-7, with 8 bases identical to TRBD1. CDR1 and CDR2 from the germline V gene are SEHNR and FQNEAQ (reference sequence). The CDR3 loop spans 14 amino acids. Trimming cost V 0 bases and J 2 bases; bases outside gene matches: 0. CDR3 amino acids: CASSLATGAYEQYF. The CDR3 DNA follows: TGTGCCAGCAGCTTAGCGACAGGGGCCTACGAGCAGTACTTC.

The V call is TRBV5-1, the J call TRBJ1-4, with 8 bases aligning to TRBD1. The CDR3 is 15 amino acids. The V gene end was trimmed by 6 bases and the J gene end by 5 bases; junction bases not matched to a gene: 9. Germline CDR1 SGHRS, CDR2 YFSETQ. The DNA for the CDR3 is TGCGCCAGCAATCTACAGGGGGAGGAAAATGAAAAACTGTTTTTT. Amino acids: CASNLQGEENEKLFF.

This clone was found a few times. The rearrangement uses TRBV27 and TRBJ2-7, with D unresolved. In germline, CDR1 is MNHEY, CDR2 SMNVEV (reference sequence). This CDR3 contains 14 residues. V was clipped by 0 bases and J by 1 base, with 7 bases between them. The CDR3 DNA reads as TGTGCCAGCAGTTTATCGGCCAGGTCCTACGAGCAGTACTTC. This sequence encodes CASSLSARSYEQYF.

This chain links TRBV29-1 with TRBJ2-2; a weak D match, TRBD2 (6 bases). The CDR3 contains 16 residues. The V gene lost 1 base and the J gene lost 0 bases, with 12 bases spanning the gap. Per the germline V gene, CDR1 is SQVTM and CDR2 is ANQGSEA. The CDR3 nucleotides read TGCAGCGTTGAAGGGGAGGACGGGACGAACACCGGGGAGCTGTTTTTT. Its translation is CSVEGEDGTNTGELFF.

The V and J genes are TRBV23-1 and TRBJ1-4, with 7 bases aligning to TRBD1. Being an ORF, TRBV23-1 has a function that is uncertain. The CDR3 is 15 amino acids. With V trimmed by 6 bases and J by 6 bases, 10 bases remained unmatched. CDR3 sequence reads: CASRSRDSLHEKLFF. CDR3 DNA sequence: TGCGCCAGCAGGTCCCGGGACAGCCTTCATGAAAAACTGTTTTTT.

This rearrangement joins TRBV11-3 to TRBJ2-7, with 12 positions matching TRBD1. The CDR3 contains 15 residues. CDR1 and CDR2 (germline): SGHNT, YENEEA. V dropped 4 bases and J dropped 7; count of bases not matched to a gene: 8. DNA for the CDR3: TGTGCCAGCAGCTCACGGGGACAGGGGGCAGAGGAGCAGTACTTC. It specifies CASSSRGQGAEEQYF.